Below are 5 T cell receptor beta chains sequenced from a single sample in a study of tumour-infiltrating T cells in Burkitt lymphoma. Only in-frame clones appear in the TCRdb table, and some are missing; sequencing was by immunoSEQ multiplex PCR. The table shows around 1,400 clones, with around an eighth occurring only once. Source material: tumor tissue. Receptors originate from a human donor with Burkitt lymphoma.

This clone has a handful of counts. V is TRBV28 and J is TRBJ1-1; TRBD1 matches 8 bases. The V and J ends lost 3 bases and 5 bases, in that order; junction bases with no gene match: 8. CDR1 and CDR2 (germline): MDHEN, SYDVKM. This CDR3 is built from 15 residues. The CDR3 is CASSFGQGGRTEAFF. CDR3 DNA sequence: TGTGCCAGCAGTTTCGGACAGGGCGGGAGGACTGAAGCTTTCTTT.

The chain combines TRBV9 with TRBJ2-5; tentatively, D is TRBD2 (5 bases). This CDR3 comprises 14 residues. Looked up from germline, CDR1 is SGDLS and CDR2 is YYNGEE. Trimming cost V 1 base and J 1 base, with 8 bases left between them. Here the CDR3 reads CASSVYGIQETQYF. Written as DNA, the CDR3 is TGTGCCAGCAGCGTATACGGGATCCAAGAGACCCAGTACTTC.

This clone was detected only a few times. The chain recombines TRBV11-2 with TRBJ2-2; TRBD1 aligns across 11 bases. J lost 5 bases, V lost 3 bases, and 8 bases had no gene match. Germline CDR1 and CDR2: SGHAT and FQNNGV. The CDR3 is 17 residues long. Written as DNA, the CDR3 is TGTGCCAGCAGCTTCCGAATGGGACAGGGGGGGACCGGGGAGCTGTTTTTT. Its translation is CASSFRMGQGGTGELFF. Full variable domain (rest looked up from reference TRBV11-2 and TRBJ2-2): EAGVAQSPRYKIIEKRQSVAFWCNPISGHATLYWYQQILGQGPKLLIQFQNNGVVDDSQLPKDRFSAERLKGVDSTLKIQPAKLEDSAVYLCASSFRMGQGGTGELFFGEGSRLTVL.

The V call is TRBV10-3, the J call TRBJ1-1; 8 bases map to TRBD1. The germline gives CDR1 ENHRY, CDR2 SYGVKD. V dropped 1 base and J dropped 8; count of bases not matched to a gene: 12. There are 16 residues in the CDR3. The CDR3 sequence is CAISEYGRGLPTEAFF. The CDR3 DNA follows: TGTGCCATCAGTGAGTATGGCAGGGGGCTTCCCACCGAAGCTTTCTTT.

This rearrangement joins TRBV7-2 to TRBJ1-2, with a possible D match to TRBD1 (6 bases). The CDR3 is 16 residues long. Germline V gives CDR1 SGHTA, CDR2 FQGNSA. Trimming pared 3 bases from V and 8 bases from J, leaving 22 bases between. CDR3 nucleotide sequence: TGTGCCAGCAGCTTGCGTTCATTGGGGGCGGGTCGGGGCTACACCTTC. The encoded protein is CASSLRSLGAGRGYTF.